The sample holds one count of the clone carrying this TCR beta chain. J lost 7 bases, V lost 5 bases, and 8 bases had no gene match. The CDR3 totals 15 residues. Germline CDR1 is MNHNS and CDR2 is SASEGT. These data are taken from a study of PD-1 blockade in classical Hodgkin lymphoma. TCRdb keeps only in-frame clones here, not all; method: immunoSEQ multiplex PCR. The sample carries about 94,000 clones, approximately 89% recorded once. Autologous stem cell transplantation was followed by relapse in every patient, and brentuximab vedotin exposure varied. Complete response, partial response or progressive disease made up the best responses.

The rearrangement uses TRBV6-1 and TRBJ2-7, with TRBD2 matching 13 bases. This sequence originates from a human donor with classical Hodgkin lymphoma. The source was peripheral blood mononuclear cells (PBMCs), collected before the second cycle of nivolumab. The CDR3 spells CASSTTSGRAREQYF. CDR3 in DNA: TGTGCCAGCAGTACCACTAGCGGGAGGGCGAGGGAGCAGTACTTC.